Sequencing of this T cell receptor beta chain was carried out in a study of technical replicates of blood from several donors. The CDR3 spans 14 residues. With 7 bases clipped from V and 1 base from J, the junction kept 5 bases outside the gene matches. The V gene's germline CDR1 is MNHNS and CDR2 SASEGT. Clones were sequenced by immunoSEQ multiplex PCR, and TCRdb holds only the in-frame ones, with some missing. The data hold tens of thousands of clones, with roughly 98% observed a single time. This TCR came from a human donor in good health. The rearrangement joins TRBV6-1 to TRBJ2-3; 7 nucleotides align to TRBD2. Sequencing was carried out using T cells isolated from PBMCs. The CDR3 DNA follows: TGTGCCAGCAATGTACGGGGGGGCACAGATACGCAGTATTTT. Translation: CASNVRGGTDTQYF.